This T cell receptor (beta chain) was sequenced for a study of cytomegalovirus exposure and HLA in healthy donors. Deletions cut 4 bases from V and 5 bases from J, with 13 bases between. This CDR3 region has 14 residues. Germline CDR1 and CDR2: SGDLS and YYNGEE. TCRdb's copy holds only in-frame clones and misses some; the assay was immunoSEQ multiplex PCR. The sample shows 120,000 or so clones, 90% to 96% of them seen only once. While the first cohort had 700 or so subjects, the donors belonged to the separate validation cohort of 120 subjects. This TCR was recovered from a young man in good health and CMV-seronegative. Sequencing input: PBMCs. The chain combines TRBV9 with TRBJ1-5, with D perhaps matching TRBD1 (5 bases). This chain's CDR3 is CASSPPGLHQPQHF. As DNA, the CDR3 is TGTGCCAGCAGCCCCCCGGGACTTCATCAGCCCCAGCATTTT.